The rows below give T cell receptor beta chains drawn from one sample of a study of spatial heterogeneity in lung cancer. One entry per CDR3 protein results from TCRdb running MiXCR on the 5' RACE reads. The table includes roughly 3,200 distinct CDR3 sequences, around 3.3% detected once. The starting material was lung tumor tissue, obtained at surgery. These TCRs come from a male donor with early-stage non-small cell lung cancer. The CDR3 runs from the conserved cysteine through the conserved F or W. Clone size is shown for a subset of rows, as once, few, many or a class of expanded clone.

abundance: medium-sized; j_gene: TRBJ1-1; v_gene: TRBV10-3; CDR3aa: CAIRGAGINTEAFF
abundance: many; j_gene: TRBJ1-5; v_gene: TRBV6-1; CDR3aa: CASSKGSGTGVGNQPQHF
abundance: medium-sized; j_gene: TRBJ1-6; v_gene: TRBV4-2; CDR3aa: CASSLRTGRNSPLHF
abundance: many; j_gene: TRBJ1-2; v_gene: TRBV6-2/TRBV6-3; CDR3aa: CASRTAGGSASGYTF
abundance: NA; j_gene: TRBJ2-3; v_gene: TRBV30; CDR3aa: CAWSPPTDTQYF
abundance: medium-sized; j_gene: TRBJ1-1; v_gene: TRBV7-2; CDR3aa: CASSFEGANTEAFF
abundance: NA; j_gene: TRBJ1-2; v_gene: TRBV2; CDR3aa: CASSSDRNYGYTF
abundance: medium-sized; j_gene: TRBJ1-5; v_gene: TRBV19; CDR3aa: CATCFRGERNQPQHF
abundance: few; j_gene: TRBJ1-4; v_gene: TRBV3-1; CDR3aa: CASSPKRGQNEKLFF
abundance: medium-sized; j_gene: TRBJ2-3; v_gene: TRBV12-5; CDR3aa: CASGFGQGAGTQYF
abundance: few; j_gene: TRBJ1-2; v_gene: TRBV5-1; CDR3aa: CASSLETGFGDGYTF
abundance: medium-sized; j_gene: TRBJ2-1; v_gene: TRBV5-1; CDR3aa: CASSLAGQYNEQFF
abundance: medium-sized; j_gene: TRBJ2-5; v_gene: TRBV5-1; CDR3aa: CASSFVEEETQYF
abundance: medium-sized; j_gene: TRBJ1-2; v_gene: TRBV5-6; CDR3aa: CASSLEQGARGYTF
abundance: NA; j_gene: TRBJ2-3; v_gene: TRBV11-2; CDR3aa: CASSPSSAGLTDTQYF
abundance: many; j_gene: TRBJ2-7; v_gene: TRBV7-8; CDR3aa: CASSSDGGLYEQYF
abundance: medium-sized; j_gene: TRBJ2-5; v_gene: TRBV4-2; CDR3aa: CASSQVQGETQYF
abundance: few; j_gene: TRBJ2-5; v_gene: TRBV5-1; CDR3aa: CASRQVGYSKETQYF
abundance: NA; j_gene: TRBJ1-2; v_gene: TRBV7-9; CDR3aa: CASSLKLGAGYTF
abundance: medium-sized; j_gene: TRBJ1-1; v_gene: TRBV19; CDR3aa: CASTRTAMILNTEAFF
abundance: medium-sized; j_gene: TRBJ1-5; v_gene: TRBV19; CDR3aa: CASSTKRTGDNQPQHF
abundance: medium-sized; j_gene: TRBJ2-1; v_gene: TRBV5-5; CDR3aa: CASSHNLVWGADEQFF
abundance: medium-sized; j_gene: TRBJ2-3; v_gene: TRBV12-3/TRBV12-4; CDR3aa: CASSPTGAGGTDTQYF
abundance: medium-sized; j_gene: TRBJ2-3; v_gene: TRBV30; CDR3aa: CAWSQTSGGADTQYF
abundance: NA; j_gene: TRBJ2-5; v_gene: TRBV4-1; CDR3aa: CASSQVPPGGWETQYF
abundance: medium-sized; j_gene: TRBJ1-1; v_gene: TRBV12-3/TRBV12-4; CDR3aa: CASNLQPTTEAFF
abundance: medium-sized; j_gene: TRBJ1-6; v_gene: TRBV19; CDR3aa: CASSPFVRNSPLHF
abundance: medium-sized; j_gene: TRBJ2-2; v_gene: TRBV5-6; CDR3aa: CASRSPVNTGELFF
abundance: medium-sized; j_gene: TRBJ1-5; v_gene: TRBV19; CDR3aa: CASSIKGTGNQPQHF
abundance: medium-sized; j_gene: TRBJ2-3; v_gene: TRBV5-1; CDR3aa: CASSSIAGGQKDTQYF
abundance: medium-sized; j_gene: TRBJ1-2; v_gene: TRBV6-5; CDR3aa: CASSYLMSYNYGYTF
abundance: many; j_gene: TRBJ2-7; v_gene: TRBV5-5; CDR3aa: CASSFGTGSEQYF
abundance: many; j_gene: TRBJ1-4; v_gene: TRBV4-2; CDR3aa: CASSRGAGAEKLFF
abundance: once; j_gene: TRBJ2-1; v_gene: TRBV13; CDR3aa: CASSLVRWGGNEQFF
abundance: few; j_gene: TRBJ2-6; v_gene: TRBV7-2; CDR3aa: CASTRRAMGDSGANVLTF
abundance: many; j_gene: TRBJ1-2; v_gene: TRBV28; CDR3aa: CASNSGGRPSNYGYTF